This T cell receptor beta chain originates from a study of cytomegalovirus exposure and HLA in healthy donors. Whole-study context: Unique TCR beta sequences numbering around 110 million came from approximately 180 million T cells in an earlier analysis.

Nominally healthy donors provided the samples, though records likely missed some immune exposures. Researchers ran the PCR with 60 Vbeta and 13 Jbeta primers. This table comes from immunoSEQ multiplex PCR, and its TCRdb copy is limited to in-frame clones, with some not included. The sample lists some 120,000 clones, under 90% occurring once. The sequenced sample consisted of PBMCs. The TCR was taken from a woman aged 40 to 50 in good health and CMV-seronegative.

The DNA of the CDR3 is TGCAGCGTGAAGACAGGGATAGGCGTACAAGAGACCCAGTACTTC. Encoded protein: CSVKTGIGVQETQYF. This chain joins TRBV29-1 and TRBJ2-5; 7 bases fit TRBD1. Germline V CDR1 and CDR2: SQVTM, ANQGSEA. The ends lost 6 bases at V and 2 bases at J; junction bases unmatched: 12. The CDR3 runs to 15 residues.